These 19 T cell receptor gamma chains came from one sample sequenced in a study of human gamma delta and Vdelta1 T cells. TCRdb fed the PCR reads to CATT. The sample lists 200 to 300 gamma-chain clones, roughly 10% seen once, with 28% in the top ten. Material for sequencing was Vdelta1 gamma-delta T cells from blood. All receptors derive from a human donor in good health.

This rearrangement joins TRGV8 to TRGJP2. With V trimmed by 1 base and J by 10 bases, 6 bases remained unmatched. Per the germline V gene, CDR1 is VENAVY and CDR2 is YDSYNSRV. The CDR3 has 13 residues. The CDR3 loop is CATWDSGFWIKTF. CDR3 coding DNA: TGTGCCACCTGGGATAGTGGATTTTGGATCAAGACGTTT.

By share, this clone ranks as large. The J gene is TRGJ1 or TRGJ2, the V gene TRGV10. TRGV10 is recorded as an ORF, its role being uncertain. This CDR3 spans 13 amino acids. The V segment lost 8 bases and the J segment 7 bases; nucleotides outside the gene matches: 12. For the CDR3, the DNA is TGTGCTGCGTGGGATTACCCTCGATATAAGAAACTCTTT. Its translation: CAAWDYPRYKKLF.

The chain joins TRGV2 to TRGJ1 or TRGJ2. This CDR3 has 11 amino acids. The junction had 4 bases not matched to a gene; V was cut back by 0 bases and J by 11 bases. The germline gives CDR1 EGSNGY, CDR2 YDSYNSKV. As DNA, the CDR3 is TGTGCCACCTGGGACGGGCGGGAGAAACTCTTT. This codes for CATWDGREKLF.

This chain links TRGV5 with TRGJ1 or TRGJ2. The V gene's germline CDR1 is VINAFY and CDR2 YDVSNSKD. The CDR3 length is 14 residues. J lost 10 bases, V lost 0 bases, and 12 bases had no gene match. Written as DNA, the CDR3 is TGTGCCACCTGGGACAGGTCTCCTTCGGAGAAGAAACTCTTT. Translated, it gives CATWDRSPSEKKLF.

This clone appeared a few times. This chain connects TRGV2 to TRGJ1 or TRGJ2. V lost 1 base and J lost 7; bases outside the gene matches: 4. The CDR3 sequence is 12 residues long. The germline gives CDR1 EGSNGY, CDR2 YDSYNSKV. The DNA of the CDR3 is TGTGCCACCTGGGACGGAAAATATAAGAAACTCTTT. Translated: CATWDGKYKKLF.

This clone counts as large (0.1 to 1%). The chain employs TRGV3 and TRGJ1 or TRGJ2. CDR3 length equals 13 residues. Germline trimming cut 0 bases from V and 5 bases from J; bases unmatched to any gene: 4. Germline V gives CDR1 VTNTFY, CDR2 YDVSTARD (reference sequence). The CDR3 bases are TGTGCCACCTGGGACAGGAAGGATTATAAGAAACTCTTT. It encodes CATWDRKDYKKLF.

A J gene of TRGJ1 or TRGJ2 was called, though the V gene was not. The CDR3 is 13 amino acids. The CDR3 sequence is CTWGEVRYYKKLF. For the CDR3, the DNA is TGTACATGGGGGGAGGTGCGTTATTATAAGAAACTCTTT.

This chain joins TRGV4 and TRGJP2. Germline lookup yields CDR1 EGSTGY and CDR2 YDSYTSSV. V lost 3 bases, J lost 3 bases, and 4 bases stayed unmatched. The length of the CDR3 is 14 residues. The CDR3 DNA reads TGTGCCACCTGGGATTGTGGTAGTGATTGGATCAAGACGTTT. It yields the protein CATWDCGSDWIKTF.

Within the sample, this clone is hyperexpanded. This rearrangement joins TRGV8 to TRGJP1. With V trimmed by 3 bases and J by 0 bases, 4 bases remained unmatched. CDR1 and CDR2 from the germline V gene are VENAVY and YDSYNSRV. This CDR3 is 15 amino acids long. The CDR3 sequence is CATWDPNTTGWFKIF. The CDR3 DNA reads TGTGCCACCTGGGATCCAAATACCACTGGTTGGTTCAAGATATTT.

By sample share, this clone is large. V gene TRGV8 combines with J gene TRGJP2. CDR1 is VENAVY, CDR2 YDSYNSRV, per germline. V lost 3 bases, J lost 1 base, and 5 bases stayed unmatched. The CDR3 runs to 15 residues. The CDR3 DNA follows: TGTGCCACCTGGGATCTTTTTAGTAGTGATTGGATCAAGACGTTT. Residues: CATWDLFSSDWIKTF.

By sample share, this clone is large. The J gene is TRGJ1 or TRGJ2, the V gene TRGV4. Per the germline V gene, CDR1 is EGSTGY and CDR2 is YDSYTSSV. The CDR3 has 12 amino acids. V was clipped by 2 bases and J by 7 bases; unmatched bases: 5. The CDR3 DNA reads TGTGCCACCTGGGATGCTGGGTATAAGAAACTCTTT. As protein: CATWDAGYKKLF.

This clone is categorized as large. The rearrangement links TRGV3 to TRGJ1 or TRGJ2. This CDR3 has 16 residues. Trimming removed 1 base from V and 10 bases from J; junction bases left unmatched: 19. Germline V gives CDR1 VTNTFY, CDR2 YDVSTARD (reference sequence). In DNA form, the CDR3 reads TGTGCCACCTGGGACAGACCCGACTCCTATACGGGGAAGAAACTCTTT. It encodes CATWDRPDSYTGKKLF.

This clone was seen more than once but under ten times. A much larger clone differs from this one at a single base, so this may be a read error. The genes are TRGV4 and TRGJ1 or TRGJ2. Germline V gene sequence: CDR1 EGSTGY, CDR2 YDSYTSSV. This CDR3 region has 14 residues. CDR3 residues: CATWDIAIYYKKLF. The CDR3 coding sequence is TGCGCCACCTGGGACATTGCCATTTATTATAAGAAACTCTTT.

This clone was recorded a few times. J is TRGJ1 or TRGJ2 and V is TRGV10. TRGV10 falls under the ORF class, with uncertain function. V was clipped by 8 bases and J by 7 bases; unmatched bases: 6. The CDR3 has 11 amino acids. The CDR3 bases are TGTGCTGCGTGGGATTTCTATAAGAAACTCTTT. Its protein is CAAWDFYKKLF.

The chain recombines TRGV9 with TRGJ1 or TRGJ2. The V and J ends lost 5 bases and 14 bases, in that order; junction bases with no gene match: 9. The germline V gene encodes CDR1 GITISATS and CDR2 ISYDGTV (reference sequence). CDR3 size: 10 residues. The CDR3 DNA sequence: TGTGCCTTGTGGGGGTCAAAAGAACTCTTT. Protein product: CALWGSKELF.

By share of the sample, this clone is large (0.1 to 1%). The chain has TRGV3 and TRGJP2. Germline V gives CDR1 VTNTFY, CDR2 YDVSTARD (reference sequence). This CDR3 contains 15 residues. V was clipped by 1 base and J by 0 bases; unmatched bases: 2. The CDR3 loop is CATWDSNSSDWIKTF. The CDR3 DNA sequence: TGTGCCACCTGGGACAGCAATAGTAGTGATTGGATCAAGACGTTT.

This clone is hyperexpanded. The chain joins TRGV4 to TRGJ1 or TRGJ2. CDR1 EGSTGY and CDR2 YDSYTSSV come from the germline V gene. Trimming at V came to 6 bases and at J to 0 bases, leaving 5 bases not matched to a gene. This CDR3 region has 13 residues. CDR3: CATWTTNYYKKLF. CDR3 nucleotide sequence: TGTGCCACCTGGACCACGAATTATTATAAGAAACTCTTT.

The chain links TRGV9 to TRGJ1 or TRGJ2. The V gene end was trimmed by 3 bases and the J gene end by 0 bases; junction bases not matched to a gene: 2. CDR3 length: 13 amino acids. Germline-derived CDR1 and CDR2 are GITISATS and ISYDGTV (reference sequence). DNA of the CDR3: TGTGCCTTGTGGGAGCTGAATTATTATAAGAAACTCTTT. This sequence encodes CALWELNYYKKLF.

A few counts support this clone. TCRdb has a much larger clone's protein, which differs at residue 8 from the translation of this DNA, likely because of a read error; what is shown is the protein translated from the DNA. The chain carries TRGV5 and TRGJ1 or TRGJ2. The CDR3 extends over 14 amino acids. Germline V gives CDR1 VINAFY, CDR2 YDVSNSKD. The V segment lost 3 bases and the J segment 7 bases; nucleotides outside the gene matches: 12. CDR3 sequence reads: CATWDDWVGYKKLF. CDR3 sequence (DNA): TGTGCCACCTGGGACGACTGGGTGGGGTATAAGAAACTCTTT.